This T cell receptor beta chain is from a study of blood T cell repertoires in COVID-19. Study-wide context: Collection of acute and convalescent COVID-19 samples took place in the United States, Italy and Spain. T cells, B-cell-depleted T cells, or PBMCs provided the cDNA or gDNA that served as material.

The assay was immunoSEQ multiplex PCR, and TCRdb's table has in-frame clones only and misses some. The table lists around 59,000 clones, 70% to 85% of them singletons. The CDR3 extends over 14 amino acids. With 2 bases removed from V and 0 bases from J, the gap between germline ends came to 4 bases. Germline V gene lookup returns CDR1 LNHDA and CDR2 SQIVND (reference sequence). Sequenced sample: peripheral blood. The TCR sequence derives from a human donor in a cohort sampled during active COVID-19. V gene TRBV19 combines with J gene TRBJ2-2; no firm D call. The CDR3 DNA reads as TGTGCCAGTAGTATACAGACGAACACCGGGGAGCTGTTTTTT. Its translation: CASSIQTNTGELFF.